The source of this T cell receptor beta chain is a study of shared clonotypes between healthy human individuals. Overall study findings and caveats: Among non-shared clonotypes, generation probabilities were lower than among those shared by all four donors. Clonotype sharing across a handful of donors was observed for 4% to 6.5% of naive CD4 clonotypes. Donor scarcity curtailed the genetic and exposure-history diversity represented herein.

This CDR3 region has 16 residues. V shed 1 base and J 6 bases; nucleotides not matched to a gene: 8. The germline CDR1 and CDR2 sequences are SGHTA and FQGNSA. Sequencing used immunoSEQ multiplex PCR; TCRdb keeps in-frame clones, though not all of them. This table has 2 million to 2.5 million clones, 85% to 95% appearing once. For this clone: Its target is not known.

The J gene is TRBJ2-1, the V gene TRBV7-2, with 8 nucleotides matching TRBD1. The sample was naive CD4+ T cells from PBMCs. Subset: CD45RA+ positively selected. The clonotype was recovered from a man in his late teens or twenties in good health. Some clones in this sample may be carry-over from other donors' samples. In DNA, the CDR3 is TGTGCCAGCAGCTTAGGCGTGACAGGGGTCGTCAATGAGCAGTTCTTC. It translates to CASSLGVTGVVNEQFF.